One sample yielded the 24 T cell receptor beta chains listed below, sequenced in a study of blood T cell repertoires in COVID-19. The table came from immunoSEQ multiplex PCR; TCRdb's copy has only in-frame clones and leaves some out. The sample shows roughly 120,000 clones, roughly 76% of them seen only once. Sequenced sample: peripheral blood. Receptors were obtained from a woman aged 55-70 years with acute or convalescent COVID-19.

The genes are TRBV5-5 and TRBJ2-2; 9 nucleotides agree with TRBD2. The CDR3 loop spans 13 amino acids. The V segment lost 10 bases and the J segment 6 bases; nucleotides outside the gene matches: 7. CDR1 and CDR2 (germline): SGHKS, YYEKEE (reference sequence). CDR3 DNA: TGTGCCCGCGGCGGGGGGGAGGCCGGGGAGCTGTTTTTT. Residues: CARGGGEAGELFF.

The V call is TRBV11-3, the J call TRBJ1-1, with TRBD1 identical over 9 bases. This CDR3 comprises 13 residues. J was trimmed by 6 bases and V by 4 bases; bases with no gene match: 3. Germline CDR1 and CDR2: SGHNT and YENEEA. The CDR3 DNA sequence: TGTGCCAGCAGCTCGGACAGGGGCTCTGAAGCTTTCTTT. Translated: CASSSDRGSEAFF.

The CDR3 coding sequence is TGCGCCAGCAGCGCCAGGGGGGCCGGGGCCACTGAAGCTTTCTTT. It translates to CASSARGAGATEAFF. V usage is TRBV5-1 and J usage is TRBJ1-1, with 7 bases fitting TRBD1. Trimming at V came to 4 bases and at J to 4 bases, leaving 10 bases not matched to a gene. The CDR3 covers 15 residues. Germline CDR1 is SGHRS and CDR2 is YFSETQ.

The chain couples TRBV19 to TRBJ2-2; 8 nucleotides agree with TRBD1. CDR1 is LNHDA, CDR2 SQIVND, per germline (reference sequence). V shed 8 bases, J shed 9 bases, and the junction held 11 bases outside the gene matches. The CDR3 is 14 residues long. CDR3 DNA sequence: TGTGCCAGTCTCGACAGGGGCGTTACCAGGGAGCTGTTTTTT. This translates into CASLDRGVTRELFF.

The J gene is TRBJ1-2, the V gene TRBV10-3; D possibly corresponds to TRBD1 (6 bases). CDR1 is ENHRY, CDR2 SYGVKD, per germline. V dropped 9 bases and J dropped 8 bases, with 16 bases sitting between them. There are 12 residues in the CDR3. CDR3: CAIGDTSVGYTF. The CDR3 DNA is TGTGCCATAGGGGACACCTCTGTCGGCTACACCTTC.

CDR3 bases: TGTGCCAGCAGCTTAGTCGGGCAGGGGAGTGAAAAACTGTTTTTT. Amino acid sequence: CASSLVGQGSEKLFF. The chain couples TRBV7-9 to TRBJ1-4; the D gene is possibly TRBD1 (6 bases). Germline loops: CDR1 SEHNR, CDR2 FQNEAQ (reference sequence). V was trimmed by 1 base and J by 7 bases, leaving 13 bases between them. The CDR3 length is 15 residues.

In its sample, this clone was seen a few times. The rearrangement links TRBV24-1 to TRBJ2-1; D may be TRBD2 (7 bases). CDR1 and CDR2 (germline): KGHDR, SFDVKD. V was shortened by 3 bases and J by 2 bases, with 13 bases between the two germline ends. The CDR3 extends over 16 amino acids. CDR3 sequence: CATSDAGATTYNEQFF. CDR3 in DNA: TGTGCCACCAGTGATGCGGGGGCAACCACCTACAATGAGCAGTTCTTC.

This rearrangement joins TRBV19 to TRBJ1-5, with D uncertain. Deletions cut 6 bases from V and 5 bases from J, with 20 bases between. Germline-derived CDR1 and CDR2 are LNHDA and SQIVND (reference sequence). The CDR3 is 16 residues long. The CDR3 region is CASSLLGEVIDQPQHF. The CDR3 DNA reads TGTGCCAGTAGCCTTCTAGGTGAGGTAATCGATCAGCCCCAGCATTTT.

This chain joins TRBV27 and TRBJ2-7; 7 nucleotides align to TRBD1. CDR1 MNHEY and CDR2 SMNVEV come from the germline V gene (reference sequence). This CDR3 is built from 15 residues. V lost 8 bases to trimming and J lost 1 base; unmatched junction nucleotides: 11. The CDR3 DNA reads as TGTGCCAGCCGAAAACAGGGGATAGGATCCTACGAGCAGTACTTC. Amino acids: CASRKQGIGSYEQYF.

The rearrangement joins TRBV3-1 (or the pseudogene TRBV3-2) to TRBJ2-2; TRBD2 matches 7 bases. This CDR3 contains 15 residues. The junction had 9 bases not matched to a gene; V was cut back by 5 bases and J by 6 bases. CDR1 and CDR2 from the germline V gene are LGHDT and YNNKEL (reference sequence). The CDR3 DNA reads TGTGCCAGCAGCTTGGAAGCGGGGAGGGCCGGGGAGCTGTTTTTT. It codes for CASSLEAGRAGELFF.

This rearrangement joins TRBV6-6 to TRBJ1-2; D is possibly TRBD1 (6 bases). CDR3 length: 15 residues. V lost 3 bases to trimming and J lost 5 bases, with 16 bases between them. Germline-derived CDR1 and CDR2 are MNHNY and SVGAGI (reference sequence). The CDR3 loop reads CASSYVGQTLYGYTF. CDR3 DNA sequence: TGTGCCAGCAGTTATGTAGGACAGACACTTTATGGCTACACCTTC.

J is TRBJ2-3 and V is TRBV11-2; 8 nucleotides agree with TRBD2. V dropped 5 bases and J dropped 5; count of bases not matched to a gene: 6. Germline values: CDR1 SGHAT, CDR2 FQNNGV. CDR3 length: 14 residues. The CDR3 region has the DNA TGTGCCAGCAGCCCAATCGGGGGGGAAGATACGCAGTATTTT. This encodes CASSPIGGEDTQYF. The entire variable domain, with the rest obtained from reference TRBV11-2 and TRBJ2-3, is as follows: EAGVAQSPRYKIIEKRQSVAFWCNPISGHATLYWYQQILGQGPKLLIQFQNNGVVDDSQLPKDRFSAERLKGVDSTLKIQPAKLEDSAVYLCASSPIGGEDTQYFGPGTRLTVL.

The chain uses TRBV4-3 and TRBJ1-4; no clear D. V was clipped by 0 bases and J by 13 bases, with 12 bases between them. This CDR3 spans 13 amino acids. The V gene's germline CDR1 is LGHNA and CDR2 YSLEER. The CDR3 is CASSQDSGRRLFF. CDR3 nucleotides: TGCGCCAGCAGCCAAGATTCGGGTCGTCGACTGTTTTTT.

The rearrangement joins TRBV7-3 to TRBJ2-7; 8 positions match TRBD1. The J segment lost 6 bases and the V segment lost 2 bases, leaving 9 bases of the junction unmatched. Looked up from germline, CDR1 is SGHTA and CDR2 is FQGTGA. CDR3 size: 15 residues. CDR3: CASSLGPGGLLEQYF. The CDR3 nucleotides read TGTGCCAGCAGCTTAGGTCCAGGGGGCCTCCTCGAGCAGTACTTC.

In DNA form, the CDR3 reads TGTGCCAGCAGCCGCTCTAGGGCAACAGGGACTGAAGCTTTCTTT. It translates to CASSRSRATGTEAFF. This chain links TRBV14 with TRBJ1-1; possibly TRBD1 for D (6 bases). This CDR3 contains 15 residues. V was clipped by 4 bases and J by 5 bases, with 17 bases between them. Germline V gene sequence: CDR1 SGHDN, CDR2 FVKESK.

The CDR3 coding sequence is TGTGCCAGCAGTGCCGGGACAGGAAAGAGCTCCTATAATTCACCCCTCCACTTT. Translation: CASSAGTGKSSYNSPLHF. The rearrangement joins TRBV6-2 or TRBV6-3 to TRBJ1-6, with 8 bases aligning to TRBD1. The CDR3 is 18 residues long. The germline gives CDR1 MNHEY, CDR2 SVGEGT. J lost 0 bases, V lost 5 bases, and 9 bases had no gene match.

This clone has only a few counts. The genes are TRBV7-8 and TRBJ1-2; no reliable D call. The CDR3 spans 15 residues. The germline V gene has CDR1 SGHVS and CDR2 FQNEAQ. The V end lost 1 base, the J end lost 2 bases, and 11 bases lay between the germline ends. CDR3 coding DNA: TGTGCCAGCAGCTTAGAATTTACAGCAAACTATGGCTACACCTTC. It translates to CASSLEFTANYGYTF.

This clone was seen only once. J is TRBJ2-5 and V is TRBV28, with D perhaps TRBD1 (6 bases). This CDR3 has 15 residues. Germline V gene data show CDR1 as MDHEN and CDR2 as SYDVKM. With 6 bases removed from V and 0 bases from J, the gap between germline ends came to 14 bases. The DNA for the CDR3 is TGTGCCAGCAGCCGACTTACAGGGAACCAAGAGACCCAGTACTTC. Encoded protein: CASSRLTGNQETQYF. The full variable domain, completed using reference TRBV28 and TRBJ2-5, is DVKVTQSSRYLVKRTGEKVFLECVQDMDHENMFWYRQDPGLGLRLIYFSYDVKMKEKGDIPEGYSVSREKKERFSLILESASTNQTSMYLCASSRLTGNQETQYFGPGTRLLVL.

The rearrangement joins TRBV4-1 to TRBJ2-3; D is possibly TRBD2 (6 bases). Germline CDR1 is MGHRA and CDR2 is YSYEKL. The CDR3 is 18 residues long. Deletions cut 1 base from V and 3 bases from J, with 20 bases between. In DNA, the CDR3 is TGCGCCAGCAGCCAAGGTCGTTTGGGGGGTAGTGCGACAGATACGCAGTATTTT. Its translation is CASSQGRLGGSATDTQYF.

This chain joins TRBV4-3 and TRBJ2-7, with D hard to call. V was shortened by 0 bases and J by 3 bases, with 6 bases between the two germline ends. CDR1 is LGHNA, CDR2 YSLEER, per germline. The length of the CDR3 is 13 residues. The CDR3 loop is CASSQEQRYEQYF. The CDR3 nucleotides are TGCGCCAGCAGCCAAGAACAACGCTACGAGCAGTACTTC.

The chain recombines TRBV28 with TRBJ1-2; the D gene is possibly TRBD1 (6 bases). Germline CDR1 is MDHEN and CDR2 is SYDVKM. V lost 5 bases and J 4 bases, leaving 14 bases between the germline ends. This CDR3 spans 14 amino acids. CDR3 region: CASSNGGQIYGYTF. DNA of the CDR3: TGTGCCAGCAGTAATGGGGGACAAATCTATGGCTACACCTTC.

This CDR3 is CASSQAGASVYNEKLFF. CDR3 nucleotides: TGTGCCAGCAGCCAAGCAGGGGCCAGCGTTTATAATGAAAAACTGTTTTTT. The V call is TRBV14, the J call TRBJ1-4; D may be TRBD1 (6 bases). Germline values: CDR1 SGHDN, CDR2 FVKESK. The ends were cut back, 1 base at V and 4 bases at J, with 16 bases in the middle. This CDR3 contains 17 residues.

This clone was observed once. The genes are TRBV6-5 and TRBJ1-1; D ambiguous. V gave up 6 bases and J gave up 10 bases, with 18 bases separating them. The CDR3 runs 13 residues. The V gene's germline CDR1 is MNHEY and CDR2 SVGAGI. CDR3 in DNA: TGTGCCAGCAGCTTGACGGGGAGGTCTGGAGCTTTCTTT. Its translation is CASSLTGRSGAFF.

This sequence joins TRBV20-1 and TRBJ1-2; D remains unclear. CDR1 and CDR2 from the germline V gene are DFQATT and SNEGSKA (reference sequence). The CDR3 has 11 amino acids. Trimming took off 4 bases at V and 4 bases at J, with 7 bases between the two ends. CDR3 protein: CSATQSYGYTF. The CDR3 DNA sequence: TGCAGTGCTACACAGTCCTATGGCTACACCTTC.